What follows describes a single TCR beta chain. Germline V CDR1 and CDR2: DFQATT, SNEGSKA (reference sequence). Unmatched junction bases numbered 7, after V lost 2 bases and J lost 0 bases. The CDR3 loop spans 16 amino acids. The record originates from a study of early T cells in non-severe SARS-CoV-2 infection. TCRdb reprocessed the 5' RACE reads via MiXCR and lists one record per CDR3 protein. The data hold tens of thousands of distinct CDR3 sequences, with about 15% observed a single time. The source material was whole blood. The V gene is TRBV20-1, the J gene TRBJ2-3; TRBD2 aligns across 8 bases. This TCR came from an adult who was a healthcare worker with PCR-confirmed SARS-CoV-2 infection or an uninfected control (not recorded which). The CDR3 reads CSARSSGRPSTDTQYF. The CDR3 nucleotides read TGCAGTGCTAGATCCAGCGGGAGACCTAGCACAGATACGCAGTATTTT.